The rows below give T cell receptor beta chains drawn from one sample of a study of monozygotic twins with cystic fibrosis. Sequenced by immunoSEQ multiplex PCR; TCRdb stores in-frame clones only, minus some. The top ten clones hold about 2.9% of a sample with roughly 25,000 clones, approximately 96% of them seen once. Sequenced material: blood. The receptors originated from a girl aged 2 to 10 with cystic fibrosis. The CDR3 runs from the conserved cysteine through the conserved F or W.

len: 15; j_gene: TRBJ1-4; v_gene: TRBV4-3; CDR3aa: CASSLRGSLNEKLFF
len: 13; j_gene: TRBJ1-1; v_gene: TRBV30; CDR3aa: CAWSGRKDTEAFF
len: 13; j_gene: TRBJ2-7; v_gene: TRBV28; CDR3aa: CAAGDFNTYEQYF
len: 18; j_gene: TRBJ2-4; v_gene: TRBV4-1; CDR3aa: CASSQGPPGRLAKNIQYF
len: 17; j_gene: TRBJ2-5; v_gene: TRBV27; CDR3aa: CASPMAGSGRARETQYF
len: 14; j_gene: TRBJ2-2; v_gene: TRBV10-3; CDR3aa: CAISESGPTGELFF
len: 13; j_gene: TRBJ2-7; v_gene: TRBV5-1; CDR3aa: CASSREGAYEQYF
len: 14; j_gene: TRBJ1-1; v_gene: TRBV6-1; CDR3aa: CASSEFDRDTEAFF
len: 17; j_gene: TRBJ2-3; v_gene: TRBV4-3; CDR3aa: CASSQESTRTGTDTQYF
len: 18; j_gene: TRBJ2-3; v_gene: TRBV14; CDR3aa: CASSQEGPSSGRTDTQYF
len: 15; j_gene: TRBJ2-1; v_gene: TRBV7-2; CDR3aa: CASSSAGAGLAEQFF
len: 15; j_gene: TRBJ2-6; v_gene: TRBV11-2; CDR3aa: CASRRPGSGANVLTF
len: 15; j_gene: TRBJ1-5; v_gene: TRBV19; CDR3aa: CASSRQGASNQPQHF
len: 14; j_gene: TRBJ1-4; v_gene: TRBV10-3; CDR3aa: CAISEQGYGEKLFF
len: 12; j_gene: TRBJ2-1; v_gene: TRBV11-3; CDR3aa: CASSSYYNEQFF
len: 14; j_gene: TRBJ2-2; v_gene: TRBV10-3; CDR3aa: CATKGQGNTGELFF
len: 12; j_gene: TRBJ1-1; v_gene: TRBV30; CDR3aa: CAWTGANFEAFF
len: 14; j_gene: TRBJ1-1; v_gene: TRBV19; CDR3aa: CASSVGVRATEAFF
len: 12; j_gene: TRBJ1-2; v_gene: TRBV27; CDR3aa: CASSLSGVGYTF
len: 14; j_gene: TRBJ1-3; v_gene: TRBV11-2; CDR3aa: CASSLAVAETGIYF
len: 17; j_gene: TRBJ2-3; v_gene: TRBV28; CDR3aa: CASINIGGGGTGYTQYF
len: 14; j_gene: TRBJ2-3; v_gene: TRBV6-4; CDR3aa: CASSLAGGPDTQYF
len: 15; j_gene: TRBJ2-5; v_gene: TRBV19; CDR3aa: CASSPPTGGRETQYF
len: 18; j_gene: TRBJ2-7; v_gene: TRBV5-4; CDR3aa: CASSPMARTGPFANEQYF
len: 15; j_gene: TRBJ2-3; v_gene: TRBV18; CDR3aa: CASSPLEQVGDTQYF
len: 18; j_gene: TRBJ2-1; v_gene: TRBV4-2; CDR3aa: CASSQDGLAGGPKNEQFF
len: 14; j_gene: TRBJ1-2; v_gene: TRBV7-8; CDR3aa: CASSSGGTAYGYTF
len: 16; j_gene: TRBJ2-3; v_gene: TRBV9; CDR3aa: CASSVSSGRSTDTQYF
len: 15; j_gene: TRBJ2-1; v_gene: TRBV28; CDR3aa: CASSLLYREYNEQFF